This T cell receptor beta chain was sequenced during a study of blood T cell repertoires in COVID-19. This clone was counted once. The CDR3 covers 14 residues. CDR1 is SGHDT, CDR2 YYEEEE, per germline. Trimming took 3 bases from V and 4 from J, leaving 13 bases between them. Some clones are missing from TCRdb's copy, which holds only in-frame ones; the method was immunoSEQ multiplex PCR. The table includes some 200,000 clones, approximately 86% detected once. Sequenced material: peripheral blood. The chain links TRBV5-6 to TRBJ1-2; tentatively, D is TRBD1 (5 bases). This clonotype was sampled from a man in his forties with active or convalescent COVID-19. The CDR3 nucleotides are TGTGCCAGCAGCTCGGGACTGTTGACCTATGGCTACACCTTC. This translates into CASSSGLLTYGYTF.